This T cell receptor (beta chain) appears in the sequencing data of a study of OX40 agonist ivuxolimab in advanced cancers. Study details: Head and neck, renal cell, melanoma or hepatocellular carcinoma were the cancers that dose-escalation patients had. The study, taken as a whole, reports: More expanded clones were found, on average, in CD8+ than in CD4+ T cells. Some nonresponders additionally presented with little normalized T-cell clonal expansion.

Sampling of blood occurred at baseline, cycle 4 day 1, and cycle 7 day 1. As concerns this clone: The antigen is unknown.

The CDR3 covers 15 residues. Germline loops: CDR1 SEHNR, CDR2 FQNEAQ (reference sequence). The ends were cut back, 5 bases at V and 2 bases at J, with 16 bases in the middle. TCRdb's table, derived via immunoSEQ multiplex PCR, lists solely in-frame clones and lacks some. The sample contains 55,000 to 70,000 clones, around 86% of which appear only once. The starting material was CD4+ or CD8+ T cells sorted from blood, obtained in a trial of the OX40 agonist ivuxolimab. This chain joins TRBV7-9 and TRBJ2-7, with D unresolved. The TCR sequence derives from an adult with an advanced solid tumor such as melanoma, head and neck, liver or kidney cancer. The DNA for the CDR3 is TGTGCCAGCAGCCCTGACTCGACACGGGCCTACGAGCAGTACTTC. It encodes CASSPDSTRAYEQYF. The whole variable domain, remainder taken from reference TRBV7-9 and TRBJ2-7, is DTGVSQNPRHKITKRGQNVTFRCDPISEHNRLYWYRQTLGQGPEFLTYFQNEAQLEKSRLLSDRFSAERPKGSFSTLEIQRTEQGDSAMYLCASSPDSTRAYEQYFGPGTRLTVT.